This passage covers 32 T cell receptor beta chains from one sample sequenced in a study of blood T cell repertoires in COVID-19. Method: immunoSEQ multiplex PCR; TCRdb's copy keeps in-frame clones and lacks some. The table records about 190,000 clones, around 84% of them present only once. Material: peripheral blood. These TCRs come from a man aged 30 to 45 with active or convalescent COVID-19.

The V call is TRBV19, the J call TRBJ2-3; D unresolved. Germline lookup yields CDR1 LNHDA and CDR2 SQIVND (reference sequence). V lost 10 bases and J lost 5, with 10 bases in between. The CDR3 has 11 amino acids. Here the CDR3 reads CATNVGDTQYF. The CDR3, as DNA: TGTGCCACCAACGTCGGAGATACGCAGTATTTT.

The chain links TRBV6-2 or TRBV6-3 to TRBJ1-5; 8 nucleotides agree with TRBD1. There are 14 residues in the CDR3. V was clipped by 4 bases and J by 6 bases; unmatched bases: 5. Germline V gene lookup returns CDR1 MNHEY and CDR2 SVGEGT. The CDR3 is CASSSGQGSQPQHF. The CDR3, as DNA: TGTGCCAGCAGTTCCGGACAGGGCTCTCAGCCCCAGCATTTT.

The chain recombines TRBV12-3 or TRBV12-4 with TRBJ2-7; D remains unclear. V shed 6 bases and J shed 4 bases, with 10 bases lying between them. The CDR3 spans 12 residues. The CDR3 nucleotides are TGTGCCAGCAGCCAACACGGGTACGAGCAGTACGTC. Translated, it gives CASSQHGYEQYV.

This clone was counted a single time. The chain joins TRBV10-3 to TRBJ1-2; maybe TRBD1 (6 bases). Germline CDR1 is ENHRY and CDR2 is SYGVKD. This CDR3 has 14 residues. The V gene lost 2 bases and the J gene lost 4 bases, with 11 bases spanning the gap. The CDR3 DNA is TGTGCCATCAGTGAGGACAGGAGCCTCTATGGCTACACCTTC. It is translated as CAISEDRSLYGYTF.

V and J are TRBV2 and TRBJ2-4; 13 bases map to TRBD2. This CDR3 has 18 amino acids. Germline values: CDR1 SNHLY, CDR2 FYNNEI. After removal of 3 bases from V and 0 bases from J, the junction contained 5 bases not matched to a gene. Here the CDR3 DNA reads TGTGCCAGCAGTGACTGGGGGACTAGCGGGGTAGCCAAAAACATTCAGTACTTC. It is translated as CASSDWGTSGVAKNIQYF.

The J gene is TRBJ2-3, the V gene TRBV11-3, with a weak D call TRBD1 (5 bases). V lost 4 bases and J 1 base, leaving 18 bases between the germline ends. This CDR3 is 17 amino acids long. Looked up from germline, CDR1 is SGHNT and CDR2 is YENEEA. CDR3 DNA: TGTGCCAGCAGCTCACAGGCTGGTTACCGAGGCACAGATACGCAGTATTTT. Encoded protein: CASSSQAGYRGTDTQYF.

This chain uses TRBV7-9 with TRBJ2-5; the match to TRBD2 covers 14 bases. Germline assignment: CDR1 SEHNR and CDR2 FQNEAQ (reference sequence). With 6 bases clipped from V and 5 bases from J, the junction kept 8 bases outside the gene matches. CDR3 length: 16 amino acids. The CDR3 loop is CASSRGTSGRWETQYF. The CDR3 DNA sequence: TGTGCCAGCAGTCGTGGGACTAGCGGGAGATGGGAGACCCAGTACTTC.

This clone has only one observation. This rearrangement joins TRBV14 to TRBJ2-1, with a tentative D call TRBD2 (5 bases). Germline-derived CDR1 and CDR2 are SGHDN and FVKESK. The CDR3 contains 15 residues. V was clipped by 4 bases and J by 2 bases, with 12 bases between them. The CDR3 DNA sequence: TGTGCCAGCAGCCTAATCGAGGGAGCCTACAATGAGCAGTTCTTC. This translates into CASSLIEGAYNEQFF. The full variable domain, completed using reference TRBV14 and TRBJ2-1, is EAGVTQFPSHSVIEKGQTVTLRCDPISGHDNLYWYRRVMGKEIKFLLHFVKESKQDESGMPNNRFLAERTGGTYSTLKVQPAELEDSGVYFCASSLIEGAYNEQFFGPGTRLTVL.

The gene calls are TRBV6-5 and TRBJ1-4; 10 bases match TRBD1. Germline V CDR1 and CDR2: MNHEY, SVGAGI. CDR3 length: 15 residues. The V segment lost 1 base and the J segment 6 bases; nucleotides outside the gene matches: 2. The CDR3 DNA reads as TGTGCCAGCAGTTACTGGGACAGGGGCGATGAAAAACTGTTTTTT. It translates to CASSYWDRGDEKLFF.

J is TRBJ2-6 and V is TRBV5-1; D possibly corresponds to TRBD1 (6 bases). The CDR3 is 15 amino acids. The ends were cut back, 1 base at V and 8 bases at J, with 13 bases in the middle. Germline V lookup: CDR1 SGHRS, CDR2 YFSETQ. The CDR3 sequence: CASSLTGIGTNVLTF. The CDR3 DNA reads TGCGCCAGCAGCTTGACAGGGATCGGTACCAACGTCCTGACTTTC.

The chain employs TRBV6-1 and TRBJ1-6, with D maybe TRBD1 (5 bases). Germline CDR1 is MNHNS and CDR2 is SASEGT. The CDR3 is made up of 18 amino acids. The ends were cut back, 2 bases at V and 0 bases at J, with 14 bases in the middle. CDR3 sequence: CASSERVGGGSYNSPLHF. In DNA, the CDR3 is TGTGCCAGCAGTGAACGTGTTGGGGGAGGCTCCTATAATTCACCCCTCCACTTT.

The chain uses TRBV13 and TRBJ1-1; 7 bases agree with TRBD1. Germline-derived CDR1 and CDR2 are PRHDT and FYEKMQ (reference sequence). The CDR3 covers 15 residues. V was clipped by 4 bases and J by 3 bases; unmatched bases: 8. The CDR3 loop is CASSSRGRGDTEAFF. DNA of the CDR3: TGTGCCAGCAGCTCAAGGGGGCGAGGGGACACTGAAGCTTTCTTT.

In its sample, this clone was seen once. The V gene is TRBV4-3, the J gene TRBJ1-4; TRBD1 is a possible D gene (6 bases). The V end was cut by 1 base, the J end by 5 bases, with 11 bases between. Germline V gene data show CDR1 as LGHNA and CDR2 as YSLEER. This CDR3 has 15 residues. CDR3 sequence reads: CASSQARDKNEKLFF. For the CDR3, the DNA is TGCGCCAGCAGCCAAGCCCGGGACAAGAATGAAAAACTGTTTTTT.

The chain carries TRBV19 and TRBJ2-1; 8 nucleotides align to TRBD1. V trimming: 7 bases; J trimming: 1 base; junction bases outside the gene matches: 6. The germline V gene encodes CDR1 LNHDA and CDR2 SQIVND (reference sequence). The CDR3 runs 15 residues. The CDR3 is CASIPRTGSYNEQFF. The CDR3 nucleotides are TGTGCCAGTATACCCCGGACAGGGTCCTACAATGAGCAGTTCTTC.

The J gene is TRBJ2-7, the V gene TRBV6-2 or TRBV6-3, with a possible D match to TRBD1 (6 bases). The germline V and J ends were trimmed by 2 bases and 0 bases, with 14 bases remaining between them. This CDR3 contains 16 residues. Germline CDR1 and CDR2: MNHEY and SVGEGT. CDR3 residues: CASSYALDSFSYEQYF. In nucleotides, the CDR3 is TGTGCCAGCAGTTACGCCTTGGACAGTTTCTCCTACGAGCAGTACTTC.

The chain links TRBV5-1 to TRBJ2-3; tentatively, D is TRBD2 (5 bases). Germline CDR1 is SGHRS and CDR2 is YFSETQ. The CDR3 runs to 15 residues. The V gene lost 0 bases and the J gene lost 2 bases, with 10 bases spanning the gap. The CDR3 DNA sequence: TGCGCCAGCAGCTTGGCCAGCGGACCCACAGATACGCAGTATTTT. Translation gives CASSLASGPTDTQYF.

J is TRBJ1-2 and V is TRBV6-5, with TRBD1 identical over 8 bases. Germline CDR1 is MNHEY and CDR2 is SVGAGI. The CDR3 totals 16 residues. The V gene end was trimmed by 2 bases and the J gene end by 5 bases; junction bases not matched to a gene: 10. This chain's CDR3 is CASSYGVIQGAYGYTF. The CDR3 region has the DNA TGTGCCAGCAGTTACGGGGTCATCCAGGGGGCATATGGCTACACCTTC.

This chain joins TRBV5-8 and TRBJ2-5, with 7 bases aligning to TRBD1. This CDR3 contains 14 residues. J lost 2 bases, V lost 2 bases, and 3 bases had no gene match. The germline V gene has CDR1 SGHTS and CDR2 YDEGEE. The CDR3 spells CASSFTRGQETQYF. The CDR3 nucleotides read TGTGCCAGCAGCTTTACCAGGGGGCAAGAGACCCAGTACTTC.

This chain uses TRBV15 with TRBJ1-2; D remains ambiguous. Deletions cut 0 bases from V and 4 bases from J, with 9 bases between. This CDR3 has 14 residues. CDR1 is LNHNV and CDR2 is YYDKDF in the germline V gene (reference sequence). Written as DNA, the CDR3 is TGTGCCACCAGCAGAGAGGAGGGCCCCTATGGCTACACCTTC. Amino acid sequence: CATSREEGPYGYTF.

This clone is judged medium-sized. The chain joins TRBV6-5 to TRBJ2-7; D is unresolved. This CDR3 has 14 amino acids. The V gene's germline CDR1 is MNHEY and CDR2 SVGAGI. Trimming pared 0 bases from V and 4 bases from J, leaving 10 bases between. The DNA for the CDR3 is TGTGCCAGCAGTTACTCGAAGCTGAGGTACGAGCAGTACTTC. Protein product: CASSYSKLRYEQYF.

The chain has TRBV19 and TRBJ2-3; 11 bases align to TRBD2. Germline lookup yields CDR1 LNHDA and CDR2 SQIVND (reference sequence). This CDR3 contains 14 residues. V lost 8 bases, J lost 4 bases, and 5 bases stayed unmatched. The CDR3, as DNA: TGTGCCAGTTTAGCGGGAGGGCAATCAGATACGCAGTATTTT. Its protein is CASLAGGQSDTQYF.

The rearrangement links TRBV6-5 to TRBJ1-1; 9 bases fit TRBD1. The CDR3 runs to 14 residues. V lost 6 bases and J lost 7; bases outside the gene matches: 9. In germline, CDR1 is MNHEY, CDR2 SVGAGI. CDR3 bases: TGTGCCAGCAGATCCGGGACAGGGCTTAGTGAAGCTTTCTTT. Encoded protein: CASRSGTGLSEAFF.

This rearrangement joins TRBV6-2 or TRBV6-3 to TRBJ1-2; D not resolved. V was clipped by 2 bases and J by 0 bases, with 7 bases between them. The CDR3 is 14 residues long. Germline CDR1 MNHEY, CDR2 SVGEGT. CDR3 nucleotides: TGTGCCAGCAGTTACGTCGGAGCTAACTATGGCTACACCTTC. Residues: CASSYVGANYGYTF.

The rearrangement joins TRBV10-3 to TRBJ2-5, with 8 bases fitting TRBD1. Germline CDR1 reads ENHRY; CDR2 reads SYGVKD. The CDR3 runs 15 residues. The V segment lost 2 bases and the J segment 4 bases; nucleotides outside the gene matches: 6. CDR3 nucleotide sequence: TGTGCCATCAGTGAGGGACAGGGTTCGGGAGAGACCCAGTACTTC. As protein: CAISEGQGSGETQYF.

The rearrangement joins TRBV5-1 to TRBJ2-1; 7 positions match TRBD2. The CDR3 length is 14 residues. Germline CDR1 SGHRS, CDR2 YFSETQ. The V and J ends lost 3 bases and 2 bases, in that order; junction bases with no gene match: 2. CDR3 nucleotides: TGCGCCAGCAGCTCGGGGGGTACCTACAATGAGCAGTTCTTC. Protein: CASSSGGTYNEQFF.

The chain links TRBV9 to TRBJ1-2, with 8 positions matching TRBD1. J was trimmed by 8 bases and V by 5 bases; bases with no gene match: 11. The CDR3 is 14 amino acids. From germline, CDR1 is SGDLS and CDR2 YYNGEE. Here the CDR3 DNA reads TGTGCCAGCAGGGGCCCCGGACAGGGAGGCGGCTACACCTTC. This translates into CASRGPGQGGGYTF. Full variable domain (outside the CDR3, taken from reference TRBV9 and TRBJ1-2): DSGVTQTPKHLITATGQRVTLRCSPRSGDLSVYWYQQSLDQGLQFLIQYYNGEERAKGNILERFSAQQFPDLHSELNLSSLELGDSALYFCASRGPGQGGGYTFGSGTRLTVV.

This chain links TRBV24-1 with TRBJ2-3; TRBD2 agrees at 7 bases. CDR1 is KGHDR and CDR2 is SFDVKD in the germline V gene. The length of the CDR3 is 14 residues. V was clipped by 4 bases and J by 4 bases; unmatched bases: 4. The CDR3 spells CATSEGGQADTQYF. CDR3 nucleotides: TGTGCCACCAGTGAGGGAGGGCAGGCAGATACGCAGTATTTT.

The chain uses TRBV27 and TRBJ2-7; D may be TRBD1 (7 bases). V lost 5 bases and J lost 6, with 20 bases in between. Germline CDR1 is MNHEY and CDR2 is SMNVEV (reference sequence). The length of the CDR3 is 15 residues. The DNA of the CDR3 is TGTGCCAGCAGTCCCCGACAGGGAGGTTTGGGCGAGCAGTACTTC. Protein sequence: CASSPRQGGLGEQYF.

The genes are TRBV23-1 and TRBJ2-3, with D tentatively TRBD2 (5 bases). TRBV23-1 is an open reading frame, and its role is uncertain. This CDR3 is built from 18 residues. The V end was cut by 5 bases, the J end by 0 bases, with 21 bases between. As DNA, the CDR3 is TGCGCCAGCAGTTCCCTTTTTAGCGAACCCACTAGCACAGATACGCAGTATTTT. Translated: CASSSLFSEPTSTDTQYF.

Comments on this clone: The same CDR3 can be traced to other DNA sequences in this sample. This chain uses TRBV5-1 with TRBJ1-1, with D perhaps TRBD1 (5 bases). The V end was cut by 3 bases, the J end by 2 bases, with 8 bases between. CDR3 length equals 13 residues. CDR1 is SGHRS, CDR2 YFSETQ, per germline. The CDR3, as DNA: TGCGCCAGCAGCTCGCAGGGCAACACTGAAGCTTTCTTT. It translates to CASSSQGNTEAFF.

J is TRBJ1-6 and V is TRBV30; 7 nucleotides match TRBD1. Germline CDR1 and CDR2: GTSNPN and SVGIG (reference sequence). With 4 bases clipped from V and 5 bases from J, the junction kept 5 bases outside the gene matches. This CDR3 is built from 14 residues. The CDR3 spells CAWTRGTDNSPLHF. The DNA of the CDR3 is TGTGCCTGGACCCGAGGGACAGATAATTCACCCCTCCACTTT.

The sample holds one count of this clone. This chain connects TRBV5-1 to TRBJ1-4; the D gene is possibly TRBD1 (6 bases). Looked up from germline, CDR1 is SGHRS and CDR2 is YFSETQ. The CDR3 consists of 16 residues. Between the trimmed V and J ends, which lost 4 bases and 8 bases, there was a span of 21 bases. The CDR3 DNA sequence: TGCGCCAGCAGCCCGGAAACGGCGGGGGCTGCGGAAAAACTGTTTTTT. It specifies CASSPETAGAAEKLFF.